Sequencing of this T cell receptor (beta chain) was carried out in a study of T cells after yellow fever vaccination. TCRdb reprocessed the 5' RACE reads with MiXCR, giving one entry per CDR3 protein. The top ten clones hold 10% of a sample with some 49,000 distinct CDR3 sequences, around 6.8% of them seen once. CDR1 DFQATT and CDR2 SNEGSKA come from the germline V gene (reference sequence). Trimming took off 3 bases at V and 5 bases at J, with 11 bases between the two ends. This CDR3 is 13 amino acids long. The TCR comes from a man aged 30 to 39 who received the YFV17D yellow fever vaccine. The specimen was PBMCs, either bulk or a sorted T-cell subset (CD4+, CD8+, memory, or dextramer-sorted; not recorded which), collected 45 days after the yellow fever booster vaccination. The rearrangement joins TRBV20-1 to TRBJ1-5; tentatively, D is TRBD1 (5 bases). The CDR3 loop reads CSASRDPYQPQHF. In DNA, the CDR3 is TGCAGTGCTAGCCGGGACCCCTATCAGCCCCAGCATTTT.